The 26 T cell receptor beta chains given below trace back to one sample, sequenced in a study of T cell changes during pregnancy in multiple sclerosis. Some clones are missing from TCRdb's copy, which holds only in-frame ones; the method was immunoSEQ multiplex PCR. The sample gives tens of thousands of clones, 94% of which show up once; about 0.39% is in the top ten. The sequencing used CD4+ T cells from peripheral blood mononuclear cells, collected in the second trimester of pregnancy. The source is a female donor with multiple sclerosis, enrolled in a pregnancy study.

The chain links TRBV5-1 to TRBJ2-5, with 7 bases that match TRBD2. V lost 0 bases to trimming and J lost 0 bases; unmatched junction nucleotides: 5. The germline gives CDR1 SGHRS, CDR2 YFSETQ. The CDR3 is 16 amino acids. The CDR3 coding sequence is TGCGCCAGCAGCTTGGCTGGGGGGGGATACCAAGAGACCCAGTACTTC. Its protein product is CASSLAGGGYQETQYF. The complete variable domain, with remaining parts taken from reference TRBV5-1 and TRBJ2-5, reads KAGVTQTPRYLIKTRGQQVTLSCSPISGHRSVSWYQQTPGQGLQFLFEYFSETQRNKGNFPGRFSGRQFSNSRSEMNVSTLELGDSALYLCASSLAGGGYQETQYFGPGTRLLVL.

The sample holds one count of this clone. The chain uses TRBV28 and TRBJ1-5; no definite D call. V lost 5 bases, J lost 5 bases, and 4 bases lay in between. The CDR3 covers 11 residues. The germline CDR1 and CDR2 sequences are MDHEN and SYDVKM. The CDR3 nucleotides are TGTGCCAGCAGTCCGGATCAGCCCCAGCATTTT. Amino acid sequence: CASSPDQPQHF.

This rearrangement joins TRBV18 to TRBJ1-2, with a tentative D call TRBD1 (6 bases). The V and J ends lost 0 bases and 4 bases respectively, with 12 bases between them. The germline CDR1 and CDR2 sequences are KGHSH and LQKENI. This CDR3 has 15 residues. The CDR3 region has the DNA TGTGCCAGCTCACCACCGGCGCAGGGGCCCTATGGCTACACCTTC. Translation: CASSPPAQGPYGYTF.

This clone was detected once. For the CDR3, the DNA is TGTGCCAGCAGCCCCGGCGGGGGCGCGGAAAAACTGTTTTTT. Amino acid sequence: CASSPGGGAEKLFF. The chain carries TRBV28 and TRBJ1-4; TRBD1 is a possible D gene (6 bases). V shed 6 bases and J shed 8 bases, with 16 bases lying between them. Germline lookup yields CDR1 MDHEN and CDR2 SYDVKM. This CDR3 has 14 residues.

The V call is TRBV6-5, the J call TRBJ1-2; weak D call: TRBD1 (6 bases). The germline gives CDR1 MNHEY, CDR2 SVGAGI. The V end lost 0 bases, the J end lost 6 bases, and 14 bases lay between the germline ends. This CDR3 has 15 residues. CDR3 in DNA: TGTGCCAGCAGTTACTCATTTGGGACAACCAATGGCTACACCTTC. It translates to CASSYSFGTTNGYTF.

This rearrangement joins TRBV6-5 to TRBJ2-7, with TRBD1 matching 9 bases. V gave up 8 bases and J gave up 2 bases; unmatched junction bases: 10. Germline assignment: CDR1 MNHEY and CDR2 SVGAGI. This CDR3 region has 15 residues. The CDR3 protein is CASRTPGTGTYEQYF. As DNA, the CDR3 is TGTGCCAGCCGAACGCCCGGGACAGGGACCTACGAGCAGTACTTC.

This chain connects TRBV6-5 to TRBJ1-2; D not certain. The CDR3 totals 14 residues. Deletions cut 5 bases from V and 8 bases from J, with 18 bases between. Germline values: CDR1 MNHEY, CDR2 SVGAGI. CDR3 region: CASSALAHQKGYTF. In DNA form, the CDR3 reads TGTGCCAGCAGTGCTTTGGCACACCAAAAGGGCTACACCTTC.

The V and J genes are TRBV5-1 and TRBJ2-6; TRBD1 agrees at 9 bases. The trim removed 4 bases at V and 1 base at J, leaving 9 bases unmatched. The CDR3 has 18 amino acids. Germline V gene lookup returns CDR1 SGHRS and CDR2 YFSETQ. CDR3 sequence (DNA): TGCGCCAGCAGCCCCGGGACAGGGAAAAGGTCTGGGGCCAACGTCCTGACTTTC. Its translation: CASSPGTGKRSGANVLTF.

The J gene is TRBJ2-7, the V gene TRBV28; the match to TRBD1 covers 7 bases. Germline loops: CDR1 MDHEN, CDR2 SYDVKM. This CDR3 comprises 15 residues. V shed 8 bases and J 2 bases; nucleotides not matched to a gene: 12. The CDR3 reads CASPPGRQGPYEQYF. CDR3 nucleotide sequence: TGTGCCAGCCCCCCTGGGAGACAGGGACCCTACGAGCAGTACTTC.

The rearrangement uses TRBV11-3 and TRBJ1-1, with TRBD1 matching over 8 bases. V trimming: 5 bases; J trimming: 3 bases; junction bases outside the gene matches: 5. CDR1 is SGHNT, CDR2 YENEEA, per germline. CDR3 length: 14 amino acids. The CDR3 reads CASSQTGAHTEAFF. Written as DNA, the CDR3 is TGTGCCAGCAGCCAGACAGGGGCGCACACTGAAGCTTTCTTT.

This chain connects TRBV5-1 to TRBJ2-1, with 12 bases that match TRBD1. This CDR3 is built from 14 residues. Germline CDR1 SGHRS, CDR2 YFSETQ. V shed 3 bases, J shed 10 bases, and the junction held 5 bases outside the gene matches. CDR3 DNA sequence: TGCGCCAGCAGCTGGGGACAGGGGGCGCGGGAGCAGTTCTTC. Protein: CASSWGQGAREQFF.

V is TRBV13 and J is TRBJ2-1, with D perhaps TRBD2 (5 bases). The CDR3 is made up of 11 amino acids. Germline V gene data show CDR1 as PRHDT and CDR2 as FYEKMQ (reference sequence). Trimming left V 6 bases short and J 9 bases short, with 9 bases between. CDR3 sequence: CASRNEGEQFF. Here the CDR3 DNA reads TGTGCCAGCAGAAATGAGGGTGAGCAGTTCTTC.

This sequence joins TRBV5-1 and TRBJ2-7; perhaps TRBD2 as D (6 bases). This CDR3 comprises 14 residues. CDR1 and CDR2 (germline): SGHRS, YFSETQ. Trimming stripped 4 bases from V and 2 bases from J, with 13 bases between. The CDR3 is CASSPPGLPYEQYF. The DNA for the CDR3 is TGCGCCAGCAGCCCACCGGGACTTCCCTACGAGCAGTACTTC.

The V and J genes are TRBV5-1 and TRBJ1-6, with a tentative D call TRBD1 (6 bases). V was shortened by 6 bases and J by 2 bases, with 12 bases between the two germline ends. The CDR3 consists of 15 residues. Germline CDR1 is SGHRS and CDR2 is YFSETQ. The CDR3 spells CASNPEGAYNSPLHF. CDR3 sequence (DNA): TGCGCCAGCAACCCCGAGGGGGCCTATAATTCACCCCTCCACTTT.

This chain uses TRBV6-1 with TRBJ2-1, with TRBD2 matching over 10 bases. There are 15 residues in the CDR3. V shed 7 bases, J shed 2 bases, and the junction held 5 bases outside the gene matches. Germline V gives CDR1 MNHNS, CDR2 SASEGT. The CDR3, as DNA: TGTGCCAGCACCGAGGGACTAGCGACCTACAATGAGCAGTTCTTC. Its protein is CASTEGLATYNEQFF.

The rearrangement joins TRBV30 to TRBJ2-7; 9 bases map to TRBD2. Trimming removed 2 bases from V and 13 bases from J; junction bases left unmatched: 6. This CDR3 has 11 amino acids. Germline V lookup: CDR1 GTSNPN, CDR2 SVGIG (reference sequence). The CDR3: CAWSLTSGPYF. The CDR3 nucleotides read TGTGCCTGGAGTCTTACTAGCGGGCCCTACTTC.

This clone was detected once. The chain joins TRBV4-3 to TRBJ1-1; tentatively, D is TRBD1 (6 bases). The CDR3 totals 14 residues. Germline CDR1 is LGHNA and CDR2 is YSLEER. Between the trimmed V and J ends, which lost 2 bases and 1 base, there was a span of 8 bases. The CDR3 reads CASSQTTGNTEAFF. In nucleotides, the CDR3 is TGCGCCAGCAGCCAAACGACAGGGAACACTGAAGCTTTCTTT.

The CDR3 here is CASSLGRTTNQPQHF. In DNA, the CDR3 is TGTGCCAGCAGCTTAGGTAGGACTACGAATCAGCCCCAGCATTTT. This chain links TRBV7-2 with TRBJ1-5; D not resolved. The CDR3 is made up of 15 amino acids. V was cut by 1 base and J by 4 bases, with 11 bases left in between. Germline V lookup: CDR1 SGHTA, CDR2 FQGNSA.

The chain links TRBV4-2 to TRBJ1-3; D possibly corresponds to TRBD1 (6 bases). The CDR3 covers 18 residues. Germline V gene data show CDR1 as LGHNA and CDR2 as YNFKEQ. Deletions cut 0 bases from V and 4 bases from J, with 19 bases between. CDR3 residues: CASSQDFRRRGGGNTIYF. Here the CDR3 DNA reads TGTGCCAGCAGCCAAGATTTCCGTCGCAGGGGCGGGGGAAACACCATATATTTT.

This rearrangement joins TRBV28 to TRBJ1-5; 8 nucleotides agree with TRBD1. Germline V gives CDR1 MDHEN, CDR2 SYDVKM. The CDR3 spans 14 residues. After removal of 6 bases from V and 7 bases from J, the junction contained 8 bases not matched to a gene. CDR3 loop: CASSSGGFNQPQHF. CDR3 DNA sequence: TGTGCCAGCAGCTCAGGGGGCTTCAACCAGCCCCAGCATTTT.

This clone was recorded once. This sequence joins TRBV28 and TRBJ1-5; TRBD1 is a possible D gene (5 bases). The CDR3 runs to 16 residues. Per germline, CDR1 MDHEN and CDR2 SYDVKM. The V end lost 2 bases, the J end lost 3 bases, and 14 bases lay between the germline ends. CDR3 sequence (DNA): TGTGCCAGCAGTTTACCGCGGGGGAGTAACAATCAGCCCCAGCATTTT. The encoded protein is CASSLPRGSNNQPQHF.

This chain joins TRBV6-1 and TRBJ2-1; 9 bases line up with TRBD1. There are 12 residues in the CDR3. V lost 10 bases, J lost 11 bases, and 9 bases stayed unmatched. Germline V gene lookup returns CDR1 MNHNS and CDR2 SASEGT. This CDR3 reads CATTQGQGKQFF. Here the CDR3 DNA reads TGTGCCACCACGCAAGGACAGGGGAAGCAGTTCTTC.

The rearrangement uses TRBV11-2 and TRBJ2-5, with D perhaps matching TRBD1 (6 bases). The CDR3 contains 13 residues. CDR1 is SGHAT and CDR2 is FQNNGV in the germline V gene. Trimming took 4 bases from V and 9 from J, leaving 15 bases between them. CDR3 in amino acids: CASSYVRGGPQYF. The CDR3 DNA reads as TGTGCCAGCAGCTATGTCAGAGGGGGTCCCCAGTACTTC.

This sequence joins TRBV7-3 and TRBJ2-2, with a tentative D call TRBD2 (5 bases). The V and J ends lost 1 base and 3 bases respectively, with 9 bases between them. There are 15 residues in the CDR3. CDR1 SGHTA and CDR2 FQGTGA come from the germline V gene. This CDR3 is CASSLNSGDTGELFF. CDR3 sequence (DNA): TGTGCCAGCAGCTTAAATTCCGGGGACACCGGGGAGCTGTTTTTT.

The chain is built from TRBV5-1 and TRBJ2-5, with a tentative D call TRBD1 (6 bases). V was pared by 0 bases and J by 1 base, with 7 bases between. This CDR3 has 14 amino acids. CDR1 and CDR2 (germline): SGHRS, YFSETQ. CDR3 residues: CASSLGQAQETQYF. CDR3 coding DNA: TGCGCCAGCAGCTTGGGACAGGCCCAAGAGACCCAGTACTTC. The whole variable domain, filled in from reference TRBV5-1 and TRBJ2-5, reads KAGVTQTPRYLIKTRGQQVTLSCSPISGHRSVSWYQQTPGQGLQFLFEYFSETQRNKGNFPGRFSGRQFSNSRSEMNVSTLELGDSALYLCASSLGQAQETQYFGPGTRLLVL.

The chain links TRBV6-1 to TRBJ1-2; no reliable D call. Trimming cost V 4 bases and J 5 bases, with 5 bases left between them. The CDR3 consists of 11 residues. Germline assignment: CDR1 MNHNS and CDR2 SASEGT. CDR3: CASSVSYGYTF. As DNA, the CDR3 is TGTGCCAGCAGTGTCAGTTATGGCTACACCTTC.